The 31 T cell receptor beta chains in this list originate from one sample, sequenced in a study of regulatory T cells in long-lasting Graves disease. As for time point: newly diagnosed GD, antithyroid drugs for less than 3 months. The TCR library was made from RNA that had been extracted from PBMCs in TRIzol. Relying on iRepertoire HTBI primers and Arm-PCR of CDR3 regions, the team built TCR beta libraries. TCRdb independently ran MiXCR on the multiplex PCR reads; one entry per CDR3 protein. The table records 580,000 or so distinct CDR3 sequences, more than 15% of them present only once. The same sample was also used in a study of T cells in Graves' hyperthyroidism and ophthalmopathy.

Sequencing used peripheral blood mononuclear cells (PBMCs), obtained at new diagnosis, from a patient treated with antithyroid drugs. These TCRs come from a man between 18 and 29 years old with Graves disease.

This clonotype was observed a few times. The gene calls are TRBV20-1 and TRBJ1-6; D is unresolved. CDR3 size: 15 residues. V lost 6 bases to trimming and J lost 0 bases, with 12 bases between them. Germline CDR1 reads DFQATT; CDR2 reads SNEGSKA (reference sequence). CDR3 protein: CSAKVGSSYNSPLHF. In nucleotides, the CDR3 is TGCAGTGCCAAAGTAGGGAGCTCCTATAATTCACCCCTCCACTTT.

This sequence joins TRBV6-2 or TRBV6-3 and TRBJ2-2; 8 nucleotides match TRBD1. Trimming at V came to 2 bases and at J to 3 bases, leaving 11 bases not matched to a gene. Germline CDR1 reads MNHEY; CDR2 reads SVGEGT. The CDR3 is made up of 18 amino acids. The CDR3 coding sequence is TGTGCCAGCAGTTACCGATGGGCAGGGGGCGCGTACACCGGGGAGCTGTTTTTT. It encodes CASSYRWAGGAYTGELFF.

This clonotype was counted between two and nine times. One end of the junction varies from germline; a read error may be responsible. The rearrangement links TRBV29-1 to TRBJ2-3; D might be TRBD2 (5 bases). The CDR3 runs 10 residues. Germline V gene sequence: CDR1 SQVTM, CDR2 ANQGSEA. The CDR3 sequence is CSVGRHPREF. DNA of the CDR3: TGCAGCGTTGGTCGCCACCCACGGGAATTT.

This clonotype showed up just a few times. The chain recombines TRBV20-1 with TRBJ1-1; D not certain. The CDR3 consists of 15 residues. V dropped 0 bases and J dropped 0 bases, with 11 bases sitting between them. Germline-derived CDR1 and CDR2 are DFQATT and SNEGSKA (reference sequence). In nucleotides, the CDR3 is TGCAGTGCTAGAGATCACGACGGAATGAACACTGAAGCTTTCTTT. Translation gives CSARDHDGMNTEAFF.

This clonotype was recorded many times. CDR3 protein: CARREAGGAEQYF. The CDR3 DNA sequence: TGTGCCCGCCGGGAGGCAGGGGGGGCCGAGCAGTACTTC. The chain links TRBV30 to TRBJ2-7, with D perhaps assigned TRBD1 or TRBD2 (7 bases each). Germline V lookup: CDR1 GTSNPN, CDR2 SVGIG (reference sequence). This CDR3 spans 13 amino acids. V lost 8 bases and J lost 6, with 20 bases in between.

In its sample, this clonotype was seen many times. The CDR3 reads CASSLRGLSSYNEQFF. CDR3 coding DNA: TGTGCCAGCAGCTTGAGGGGGCTGAGCTCCTACAATGAGCAGTTCTTC. The gene calls are TRBV5-4 and TRBJ2-1; 7 bases map to TRBD1. Germline lookup yields CDR1 SGHNT and CDR2 YYREEE (reference sequence). The CDR3 length is 16 residues. J lost 0 bases, V lost 1 base, and 4 bases had no gene match. Full variable domain (outside the CDR3, taken from reference TRBV5-4 and TRBJ2-1): ETGVTQSPTHLIKTRGQQVTLRCSSQSGHNTVSWYQQALGQGPQFIFQYYREEENGRGNFPPRFSGLQFPNYSSELNVNALELDDSALYLCASSLRGLSSYNEQFFGPGTRLTVL.

This clonotype was found a few times. The chain links TRBV19 to TRBJ2-3, with a possible D match to TRBD1 (6 bases). V was clipped by 4 bases and J by 5 bases, with 13 bases between them. CDR1 is LNHDA, CDR2 SQIVND, per germline (reference sequence). This CDR3 region has 14 residues. CDR3 bases: TGTGCCAGTAGTACCGACAGGTTTGGAGATACGCAGTATTTT. It translates to CASSTDRFGDTQYF. Based on the CDR3 plus reference TRBV19 and TRBJ2-3, the full variable domain is DGGITQSPKYLFRKEGQNVTLSCEQNLNHDAMYWYRQDPGQGLRLIYYSQIVNDFQKGDIAEGYSVSREKKESFPLTVTSAQKNPTAFYLCASSTDRFGDTQYFGPGTRLTVL.

This clonotype was counted ten times or more. This chain connects TRBV3-1 to TRBJ1-2, with no clear D. The length of the CDR3 is 15 residues. V lost 0 bases and J 8 bases, leaving 16 bases between the germline ends. Germline loops: CDR1 LGHDT, CDR2 YNNKEL (reference sequence). This CDR3 reads CASSQEGGIGGGYTF. Here the CDR3 DNA reads TGTGCCAGCAGCCAAGAGGGCGGGATCGGCGGCGGCTACACCTTC.

This rearrangement joins TRBV2 to TRBJ1-1, with 7 positions matching TRBD1. Trimming at V came to 6 bases and at J to 8 bases, leaving 12 bases not matched to a gene. Germline CDR1 reads SNHLY; CDR2 reads FYNNEI. The CDR3 is 14 residues long. CDR3 residues: CASSVEGQGGEAFF. The CDR3 bases are TGTGCCAGCAGCGTAGAGGGCCAGGGGGGGGAAGCTTTCTTT.

This clonotype was observed at least ten times. The chain's CDR3 is CASSGLAGKYEQYF. CDR3 bases: TGTGCCAGCAGTGGACTAGCGGGAAAATACGAGCAGTACTTC. The chain couples TRBV2 to TRBJ2-7; the match to TRBD2 covers 11 bases. The V gene's germline CDR1 is SNHLY and CDR2 FYNNEI. The CDR3 has 14 amino acids. V dropped 4 bases and J dropped 4; count of bases not matched to a gene: 3.

The sample holds many counts of this clonotype. The chain combines TRBV11-3 with TRBJ2-3; D assignment may be TRBD1 or TRBD2 (5 bases each). V lost 0 bases, J lost 0 bases, and 13 bases lay in between. CDR3 size: 17 residues. The V gene's germline CDR1 is SGHNT and CDR2 YENEEA. The chain's CDR3 is CASSLDRVGTSTDTQYF. In nucleotides, the CDR3 is TGTGCCAGCAGCTTAGATCGGGTAGGGACGAGCACAGATACGCAGTATTTT.

This clonotype was found many times. The gene calls are TRBV12-3 or TRBV12-4 and TRBJ2-1, with a weak D call TRBD2 (5 bases). The CDR3 runs 16 residues. V lost 3 bases and J 6 bases, leaving 18 bases between the germline ends. For the CDR3, the DNA is TGTGCCAGCAGTTTCCCCCCTAGCTCCCTGGGCAATGAGCAGTTCTTC. It yields the protein CASSFPPSSLGNEQFF.

Concerning this clonotype: Given a far larger clone just one base away, this is likely a sequencing read error. This chain's CDR3 is CASSPLNREPYF. For the CDR3, the DNA is TGTGCCAGCAGTCCCCTTAATCGTGAGCCGTACTTC. J is TRBJ2-7 and V is TRBV12-3 or TRBV12-4; D unresolved. The CDR3 totals 12 residues.

V usage is TRBV9 and J usage is TRBJ2-1, with D unresolved. V was shortened by 0 bases and J by 2 bases, with 9 bases between the two germline ends. CDR3 length: 15 residues. CDR1 SGDLS and CDR2 YYNGEE come from the germline V gene. The chain's CDR3 is CASSVASQTYNEQFF. Here the CDR3 DNA reads TGTGCCAGCAGCGTAGCGTCCCAGACCTACAATGAGCAGTTCTTC. Full variable domain (outside the CDR3, taken from reference TRBV9 and TRBJ2-1): DSGVTQTPKHLITATGQRVTLRCSPRSGDLSVYWYQQSLDQGLQFLIQYYNGEERAKGNILERFSAQQFPDLHSELNLSSLELGDSALYFCASSVASQTYNEQFFGPGTRLTVL.

This clonotype was counted ten times or more. V usage is TRBV29-1 and J usage is TRBJ2-1, with 8 bases matching TRBD1. This CDR3 is built from 15 residues. J was trimmed by 5 bases and V by 2 bases; bases with no gene match: 8. Germline CDR1 reads SQVTM; CDR2 reads ANQGSEA. The CDR3 region is CSVEKQGAMDNEQFF. The CDR3 DNA reads TGCAGCGTTGAAAAGCAGGGGGCTATGGACAATGAGCAGTTCTTC.

The sample holds a few counts of this clonotype. This rearrangement joins TRBV6-5 to TRBJ1-2; 7 bases line up with TRBD1. The CDR3 loop spans 13 amino acids. With 2 bases clipped from V and 8 bases from J, the junction kept 5 bases outside the gene matches. From germline, CDR1 is MNHEY and CDR2 SVGAGI. The CDR3 DNA reads TGTGCCAGCAGTTACGCCAACAGGGGAGGCTACACCTTC. Its translation is CASSYANRGGYTF.

Ten or more counts support this clonotype. The V gene is TRBV20-1, the J gene TRBJ1-2; 7 bases line up with TRBD1. Per germline, CDR1 DFQATT and CDR2 SNEGSKA (reference sequence). Trimming took 0 bases from V and 3 from J; bases not matched to a gene: 7. CDR3 length equals 15 residues. DNA for the CDR3: TGCAGTGCTAGAGATCGACAGGGTTCATACTATGGCTACACCTTC. It yields the protein CSARDRQGSYYGYTF.

Only a few counts were recorded for this clonotype. J is TRBJ1-5 and V is TRBV6-2 or TRBV6-3; weak D call: TRBD1 (6 bases). The CDR3 extends over 14 amino acids. V was clipped by 5 bases and J by 7 bases, with 15 bases between them. Per germline, CDR1 MNHEY and CDR2 SVGEGT. The CDR3 reads CASSRTGREQPQHF. Written as DNA, the CDR3 is TGTGCCAGCAGTCGTACAGGGAGAGAACAGCCCCAGCATTTT.

Regarding this clonotype: Just one base apart from a much larger clone, this may be a read error. The CDR3 protein is CASSEVTGHPDTQYF. CDR3 coding DNA: TGCGCCAGCAGTGAAGTGACAGGCCATCCAGATACGCAGTATTTT. The V gene is TRBV10-2, the J gene TRBJ2-3; maybe TRBD1 (6 bases). V lost 3 bases and J 4 bases, leaving 14 bases between the germline ends. In germline, CDR1 is WSHSY, CDR2 SAAADI. The CDR3 is 15 amino acids.

This clonotype has more than one count but fewer than ten. The V call is TRBV3-1, the J call TRBJ2-3; possible D gene TRBD1, 5 bases. The V end was cut by 0 bases, the J end by 7 bases, with 14 bases between. Germline CDR1 and CDR2: LGHDT and YNNKEL (reference sequence). This CDR3 has 15 amino acids. CDR3: CASSQDRSGPHTQYF. CDR3 in DNA: TGTGCCAGCAGCCAAGATCGGTCAGGGCCCCATACGCAGTATTTT.

The chain links TRBV28 to TRBJ1-3; D gene ambiguous. This CDR3 has 14 residues. Germline V gene lookup returns CDR1 MDHEN and CDR2 SYDVKM. V was cut by 8 bases and J by 0 bases, with 11 bases left in between. CDR3: CASRNSLSGNTIYF. The CDR3 DNA reads TGTGCCAGCCGAAACTCTCTCTCTGGAAACACCATATATTTT.

This clonotype was counted only a few times. The chain uses TRBV15 and TRBJ2-2; tentatively, D is TRBD1 (7 bases). Germline CDR1 LNHNV, CDR2 YYDKDF (reference sequence). V shed 1 base and J shed 5 bases, with 11 bases lying between them. This CDR3 comprises 15 residues. The CDR3 sequence is CATSRGQGGTGELFF. The CDR3 DNA reads TGTGCCACCAGCAGAGGACAGGGAGGTACCGGGGAGCTGTTTTTT. Looking up the rest from reference TRBV15 and TRBJ2-2 gives the full variable domain: DAMVIQNPRYQVTQFGKPVTLSCSQTLNHNVMYWYQQKSSQAPKLLFHYYDKDFNNEADTPDNFQSRRPNTSFCFLDIRSPGLGDTAMYLCATSRGQGGTGELFFGEGSRLTVL.

J is TRBJ2-7 and V is TRBV10-3, with TRBD1 matching over 9 bases. Germline lookup yields CDR1 ENHRY and CDR2 SYGVKD. Trimming cost V 3 bases and J 1 base; bases outside gene matches: 4. The CDR3 is 15 amino acids. The CDR3 spells CAISDLGTGSYEQYF. The CDR3 coding sequence is TGTGCCATCAGTGACCTTGGGACAGGGTCCTACGAGCAGTACTTC.

The gene calls are TRBV3-1 and TRBJ2-2; possible D gene TRBD2, 5 bases. Germline V gene lookup returns CDR1 LGHDT and CDR2 YNNKEL (reference sequence). This CDR3 has 14 residues. V gave up 4 bases and J gave up 1 base, with 7 bases separating them. Written as DNA, the CDR3 is TGTGCCAGCAGCCGTCGGGAGAACACCGGGGAGCTGTTTTTT. Translated: CASSRRENTGELFF.

This clonotype was seen only a few times. The chain recombines TRBV5-1 with TRBJ2-3, with TRBD2 identical over 8 bases. CDR1 and CDR2 from the germline V gene are SGHRS and YFSETQ. The CDR3 contains 15 residues. The V gene end was trimmed by 6 bases and the J gene end by 5 bases; junction bases not matched to a gene: 11. In nucleotides, the CDR3 is TGCGCCAGCAACGTGGGGACTAGTTCACAAGATACGCAGTATTTT. Residues: CASNVGTSSQDTQYF. The whole variable domain, remainder taken from reference TRBV5-1 and TRBJ2-3, is KAGVTQTPRYLIKTRGQQVTLSCSPISGHRSVSWYQQTPGQGLQFLFEYFSETQRNKGNFPGRFSGRQFSNSRSEMNVSTLELGDSALYLCASNVGTSSQDTQYFGPGTRLTVL.

This clonotype was picked up a small number of times. The chain carries TRBV5-6 and TRBJ2-4; D ambiguous. The CDR3 length is 14 residues. Trimming cost V 4 bases and J 7 bases, with 15 bases left between them. The germline V gene has CDR1 SGHDT and CDR2 YYEEEE. The CDR3 sequence is CASSLRAGPNIQYF. CDR3 DNA sequence: TGTGCCAGCAGCCTTAGGGCAGGCCCCAACATTCAGTACTTC.

Worth noting for this clonotype: A single base separates this from a much larger clone, so it may be a read error. The chain employs TRBV20-1 and TRBJ2-1; TRBD2 agrees at 7 bases. The CDR3 spans 16 residues. Germline V gives CDR1 DFQATT, CDR2 SNEGSKA (reference sequence). Trimming took 1 base from V and 7 from J; bases not matched to a gene: 13. The CDR3, as DNA: TGCAGTGCTAGAGTAATGGGAAGCGGGGAAGGTAATGAGCAGTTCTTC. Translating it yields CSARVMGSGEGNEQFF.

This clonotype was observed many times. The gene calls are TRBV5-1 and TRBJ2-7; D may be TRBD1 (6 bases). CDR3 size: 15 residues. Between the trimmed V and J ends, which lost 2 bases and 0 bases, there was a span of 12 bases. Germline values: CDR1 SGHRS, CDR2 YFSETQ. The CDR3 is CASSLSGHSSYEQYF. CDR3 sequence (DNA): TGCGCCAGCAGCTTATCGGGACATAGCTCCTACGAGCAGTACTTC. The full variable domain, completed using reference TRBV5-1 and TRBJ2-7, is KAGVTQTPRYLIKTRGQQVTLSCSPISGHRSVSWYQQTPGQGLQFLFEYFSETQRNKGNFPGRFSGRQFSNSRSEMNVSTLELGDSALYLCASSLSGHSSYEQYFGPGTRLTVT.

This clonotype was counted many times. The rearrangement joins TRBV3-1 to TRBJ1-1, with 7 bases lining up with TRBD1. Germline CDR1 and CDR2: LGHDT and YNNKEL (reference sequence). V shed 1 base, J shed 6 bases, and the junction held 8 bases outside the gene matches. CDR3 length: 15 residues. Here the CDR3 reads CASSQVGQGGAEAFF. The CDR3 DNA follows: TGTGCCAGCAGCCAAGTGGGTCAGGGGGGCGCTGAAGCTTTCTTT.

The sample holds a few counts of this clonotype. The chain links TRBV11-2 to TRBJ2-5; 7 bases are shared with TRBD2. CDR1 is SGHAT, CDR2 FQNNGV, per germline. The length of the CDR3 is 14 residues. Trimming took 0 bases from V and 5 from J; bases not matched to a gene: 3. The CDR3 loop reads CASSLDLGGETQYF. The CDR3 nucleotides are TGTGCCAGCAGCTTAGATTTGGGGGGGGAGACCCAGTACTTC. The full variable domain, with the rest looked up from reference TRBV11-2 and TRBJ2-5, is EAGVAQSPRYKIIEKRQSVAFWCNPISGHATLYWYQQILGQGPKLLIQFQNNGVVDDSQLPKDRFSAERLKGVDSTLKIQPAKLEDSAVYLCASSLDLGGETQYFGPGTRLLVL.

The genes are TRBV6-5 and TRBJ1-4; 8 positions match TRBD1. CDR1 and CDR2 from the germline V gene are MNHEY and SVGAGI. This CDR3 has 15 residues. J was trimmed by 5 bases and V by 2 bases; bases with no gene match: 4. CDR3 residues: CASSYDRGRNEKLFF. The CDR3 DNA follows: TGTGCCAGCAGTTACGACAGGGGAAGAAATGAAAAACTGTTTTTT.